Each of the 21 T cell receptor beta chains below was sequenced from the same sample in a study of tumor and adjacent non-tumor tissue in lung cancer. No cell sorting was done before RNA was extracted from the tissue. This non-tumor lung sample came from over 3 cm beyond the tumor edge. TCRbeta libraries were built with three rounds of nested PCR, modified from ARM-PCR. TCRdb fed the multiplex PCR reads into MiXCR, producing one record per CDR3 protein. This sample has 40,000 or so distinct CDR3 sequences, with 60% found just once. The sequenced sample consisted of distant non-tumor lung tissue. The receptors shown here come from a man over 45 with non-small cell lung cancer.

As regards this clonotype: The conserved phenylalanine or tryptophan normally closing the CDR3 is absent here, so this likely arose from a read error. The chain carries TRBV6-1 and TRBJ2-7; TRBD2 is a possible D gene (6 bases). Trimming pared 3 bases from V and 3 bases from J, leaving 18 bases between. CDR1 is MNHNS, CDR2 SASEGT, per germline. The CDR3 length is 16 residues. CDR3: CASSDRLVGRYYEQYI. The CDR3 DNA reads as TGTGCCAGCAGTGACCGACTAGTGGGCCGTTACTACGAGCAGTACATC.

The V call is TRBV11-1, the J call TRBJ2-2; D might be TRBD1 (5 bases). The germline gives CDR1 SGHAT, CDR2 FQDESV (reference sequence). Deletions cut 9 bases from V and 10 bases from J, with 18 bases between. CDR3 size: 13 residues. CDR3 residues: CASSFQGRPELFF. CDR3 nucleotides: TGTGCCAGTAGTTTTCAGGGTCGGCCGGAGCTGTTTTTT.

This clonotype was seen once. Germline and junction disagree at one end, which may indicate a read error. The V gene is TRBV30, the J gene TRBJ2-2, with no clear D. The CDR3 is made up of 16 amino acids. Germline values: CDR1 GTSNPN, CDR2 SVGIG (reference sequence). This CDR3 is CAWRVNRATLTEELFF. The CDR3, as DNA: TGTGCCTGGAGAGTTAACCGGGCCACTCTCACCGAGGAGCTGTTCTTT.

Concerning this clonotype itself: A clone one base away is much larger, so this may be a read error. This chain links TRBV7-9 with TRBJ1-2, with TRBD1 matching over 9 bases. CDR3 length equals 13 residues. The germline V gene encodes CDR1 SEHNR and CDR2 FQNEAQ (reference sequence). Unmatched junction bases numbered 9, after V lost 11 bases and J lost 5 bases. The CDR3 sequence is CAGNRGQEYGYTF. For the CDR3, the DNA is TGTGCCGGAAACAGGGGGCAGGAGTATGGCTACACCTTC.

This clonotype showed up just once. Because the CDR3 is missing its conserved closing phenylalanine or tryptophan, this is likely a read error. The chain has TRBV28 and TRBJ2-7; the D gene is possibly TRBD1 (6 bases). The CDR3 runs 15 residues. V was trimmed by 5 bases and J by 4 bases, leaving 18 bases between them. Germline V lookup: CDR1 MDHEN, CDR2 SYDVKM. The CDR3 nucleotides read TGTGCCAGCAGTACAGAAAAGGGACACTCTTACGAGCAGTACATC. This encodes CASSTEKGHSYEQYI.

Remarks on this clonotype: The junction departs from germline at one end; a sequencing error may be responsible. The V and J genes are TRBV20-1 and TRBJ1-1; D perhaps matches TRBD1 (5 bases). Germline CDR1 reads DFQATT; CDR2 reads SNEGSKA (reference sequence). The CDR3 contains 15 residues. CDR3 residues: CSARGRTSMNTEAFF. CDR3 DNA sequence: TGCAGTGCTAGAGGACGGACAAGCATGAACACTGAAGCCTTCTTT.

Turning to this clonotype: The germline gene is not matched at one end of the junction; a read error may be the cause. The V and J genes are TRBV6-6 and TRBJ1-3; no definite D call. CDR3 length: 15 residues. Germline V CDR1 and CDR2: MNHNY, SVGAGI (reference sequence). This chain's CDR3 is CASYQTRVSGNTMYF. The CDR3 DNA follows: TGTGCCAGCTACCAAACAAGGGTTTCTGGAAACACCATGTATTTT.

This clonotype was counted at least ten times. V gene TRBV29-1 combines with J gene TRBJ2-5; the D gene is possibly TRBD2 (6 bases). This CDR3 is built from 12 residues. The germline gives CDR1 SQVTM, CDR2 ANQGSEA. Between the trimmed V and J ends, which lost 2 bases and 5 bases, there was a span of 9 bases. This CDR3 is CSVEQGGETQYF. The CDR3 DNA reads as TGCAGCGTTGAACAGGGAGGCGAGACCCAGTACTTC.

This clonotype has just one count. The conserved phenylalanine or tryptophan normally closing the CDR3 is absent here, so this likely arose from a read error. The DNA is omitted, as the CDR3 cannot be located on it reliably, and the CDR3 follows TCRdb's listing. V and J are TRBV11-2 and TRBJ2-5. Termini included, the CDR3 measures 13 amino acids. CDR1 is SGHAT, CDR2 FQNNGV, per germline. CDR3 loop: CASSKGRQETEYL.

On this clonotype itself: A read error may explain this, as a much larger clone is one base away. This sequence joins TRBV5-1 and TRBJ2-1, with TRBD2 matching 8 bases. The germline CDR1 and CDR2 sequences are SGHRS and YFSETQ. The CDR3 runs 14 residues. CDR3 residues: CASSSGRAYNKQFF. CDR3 sequence (DNA): TGCGCCAGCAGCTCCGGGAGGGCCTACAATAAGCAGTTCTTC.

Concerning this clonotype itself: A much bigger clone sits one base away, suggesting this may be a read error. The J gene is TRBJ1-5, the V gene TRBV30; D not certain. The CDR3 spans 13 residues. CDR1 is GTSNPN, CDR2 SVGIG, per germline (reference sequence). This CDR3 reads CTWSGETNQPQHF. DNA for the CDR3: TGTACCTGGAGTGGGGAAACCAATCAGCCCCAGCATTTT.

Points on this clonotype: An end of the junction differs from the germline gene, which may be a read error. The rearrangement joins TRBV5-6 to TRBJ1-3, with D unclear. CDR3 size: 14 residues. Looked up from germline, CDR1 is SGHDT and CDR2 is YYEEEE. DNA of the CDR3: TGTGCGAGCAGCCCGAACGGGGAAGAAAACACCATATATTTT. This encodes CASSPNGEENTIYF.

A note on this clonotype: This may arise from a read error, as a much more abundant clone is one base away. The gene calls are TRBV1 and TRBJ2-7; the DNA was not compared with TRBD2, the D call given in the table. TRBV1 is a pseudogene segment. This CDR3 is 15 amino acids long. This chain's CDR3 is CTSPWLLVASYEQYF. CDR3 DNA: TGCACCAGCCCGTGGTTGCTAGTGGCTTCCTACGAGCAGTACTTC.

Details on this clonotype: One junction end disagrees with the germline gene, perhaps due to a read error. The rearrangement links TRBV11-2 to TRBJ2-5; 8 bases are shared with TRBD2. This CDR3 spans 14 amino acids. Looked up from germline, CDR1 is SGHAT and CDR2 is FQNNGV. The CDR3 sequence: CVSGGGAVGVTQYF. CDR3 nucleotides: TGTGTCAGCGGGGGCGGGGCCGTGGGAGTGACTCAGTACTTC.

This clonotype has a count of ten or more. This chain connects TRBV29-1 to TRBJ2-5; D may be TRBD1 (5 bases). The CDR3 consists of 13 residues. Looked up from germline, CDR1 is SQVTM and CDR2 is ANQGSEA. Trimming removed 3 bases at V and 2 bases at J, with 10 bases between. The CDR3 bases are TGCAGCGTTGACCAGGGTACGCAAGAGACCCAGTACTTC. This translates into CSVDQGTQETQYF.

This clonotype was observed a few times. The gene calls are TRBV7-9 and TRBJ2-1, with TRBD1 identical over 10 bases. V lost 1 base and J lost 6; bases outside the gene matches: 0. Germline V gene sequence: CDR1 SEHNR, CDR2 FQNEAQ (reference sequence). The CDR3 covers 14 residues. For the CDR3, the DNA is TGTGCCAGCAGCTTAGGGACAGGGGGCAATGAGCAGTTCTTC. It encodes CASSLGTGGNEQFF.

CDR3 residues: CASNRDRGRMFF. The CDR3 DNA is TGTGCCAGTAACCGGGACAGGGGGCGTATGTTCTTC. The chain couples TRBV19 to TRBJ2-1; 12 bases are a match to TRBD1. V lost 7 bases to trimming and J lost 15 bases; unmatched junction nucleotides: 7. The CDR3 has 12 residues. The germline gives CDR1 LNHDA, CDR2 SQIVND (reference sequence).

Concerning this clonotype: One base away lies a much larger clone, so this may be a sequencing read error. V gene TRBV28 combines with J gene TRBJ1-2; D is possibly TRBD1 (6 bases). V was trimmed by 6 bases and J by 12 bases, leaving 20 bases between them. Per germline, CDR1 MDHEN and CDR2 SYDVKM. The CDR3 is 13 residues long. The CDR3 sequence is CASSGQFIRGNTF. In DNA form, the CDR3 reads TGTGCCAGCAGCGGACAGTTCATTAGGGGCAACACCTTC.

This clonotype was seen ten or more times. The V gene is TRBV28, the J gene TRBJ1-5; D not certain. The CDR3 covers 16 residues. V lost 1 base to trimming and J lost 5 bases, with 15 bases between them. Germline V gene lookup returns CDR1 MDHEN and CDR2 SYDVKM. CDR3 in amino acids: CASSLFLTTFYQPQHF. The DNA of the CDR3 is TGTGCCAGCAGTTTATTCCTGACCACTTTTTATCAGCCCCAGCATTTT.

A remark on this clonotype: This may come from a read error, since a much larger clone is one base off. The genes are TRBV20-1 and TRBJ2-1, with D possibly being TRBD2 (6 bases). The CDR3 is made up of 11 amino acids. V lost 5 bases to trimming and J lost 10 bases, with 12 bases between them. Germline assignment: CDR1 DFQATT and CDR2 SNEGSKA (reference sequence). CDR3: CSASTRWEQFF. The CDR3, as DNA: TGCAGTGCTTCGACTAGATGGGAGCAGTTCTTC.

With regard to this clonotype: The junction shows a germline mismatch at one end, possibly a read error. The CDR3 reads CSASGQGTSGSLRELYF. The CDR3 DNA reads TGCAGTGCTAGCGGGCAGGGGACTAGCGGGAGTTTGCGGGAGCTGTACTTC. This rearrangement joins TRBV20-1 to TRBJ2-7; 14 bases fit TRBD2. CDR1 and CDR2 from the germline V gene are DFQATT and SNEGSKA (reference sequence). The CDR3 has 17 residues.